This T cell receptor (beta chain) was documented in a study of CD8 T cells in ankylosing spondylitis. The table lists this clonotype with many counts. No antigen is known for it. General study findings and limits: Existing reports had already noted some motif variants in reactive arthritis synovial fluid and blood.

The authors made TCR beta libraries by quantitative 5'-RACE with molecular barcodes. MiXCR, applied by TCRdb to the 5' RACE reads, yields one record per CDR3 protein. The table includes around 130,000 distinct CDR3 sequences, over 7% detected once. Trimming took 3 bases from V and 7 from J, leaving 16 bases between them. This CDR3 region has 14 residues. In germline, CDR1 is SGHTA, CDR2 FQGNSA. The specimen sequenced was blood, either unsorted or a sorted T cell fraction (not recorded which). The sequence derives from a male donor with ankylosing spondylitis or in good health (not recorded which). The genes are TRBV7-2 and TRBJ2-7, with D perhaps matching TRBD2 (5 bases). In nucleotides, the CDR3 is TGTGCCAGCAGCTTTAGGACTCCCCTTTGGGAGCAGTACTTC. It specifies CASSFRTPLWEQYF.